This TCR beta chain emerged from a study of technical replicates of blood from several donors. V lost 3 bases to trimming and J lost 3 bases, with 14 bases between them. Germline assignment: CDR1 SQVTM and CDR2 ANQGSEA. There are 14 residues in the CDR3. Profiling relied on immunoSEQ multiplex PCR, and the TCRdb table lists in-frame clones only, not all of them. The data contain 100,000 or so clones, around 96% of them singletons. This chain links TRBV29-1 with TRBJ1-1; unclear D gene. This clonotype was sampled from a human donor in good health. Sequencing was carried out using T cells isolated from PBMCs. The CDR3 DNA is TGCAGCGTTGAGGCCAGTCAGGCGTACACTGAAGCTTTCTTT. This codes for CSVEASQAYTEAFF.